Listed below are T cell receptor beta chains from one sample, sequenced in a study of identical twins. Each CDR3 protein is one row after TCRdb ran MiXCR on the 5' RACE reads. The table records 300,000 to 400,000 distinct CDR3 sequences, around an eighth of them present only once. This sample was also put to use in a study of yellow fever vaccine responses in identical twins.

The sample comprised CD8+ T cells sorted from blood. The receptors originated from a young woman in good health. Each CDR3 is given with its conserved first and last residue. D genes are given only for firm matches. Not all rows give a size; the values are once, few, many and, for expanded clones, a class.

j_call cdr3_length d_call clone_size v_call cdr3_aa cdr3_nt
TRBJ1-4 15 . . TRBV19 CASSRSYATNEKLFF TGTGCCAGTAGCAGGAGTTATGCAACTAATGAAAAACTGTTTTTT
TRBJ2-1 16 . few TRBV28 CASSFRALPRYNEQFF TGTGCCAGCAGTTTCCGCGCACTACCTCGATACAATGAGCAGTTCTTC
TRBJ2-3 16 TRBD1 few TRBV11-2 CASRPDRGGSADTQYF TGTGCCAGCAGGCCAGACAGGGGAGGAAGCGCAGATACGCAGTATTTT
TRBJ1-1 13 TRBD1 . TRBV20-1 CSASFTGDTEAFF TGCAGTGCTAGTTTTACAGGGGACACTGAAGCTTTCTTT
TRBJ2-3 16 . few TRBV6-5 CASSYATSYGTDTQYF TGTGCCAGCAGTTACGCCACTAGCTACGGCACAGATACGCAGTATTTT
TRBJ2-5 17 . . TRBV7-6 CASSPYTESGFRETQYF TGTGCCAGCAGCCCTTACACCGAAAGTGGGTTCCGAGAGACCCAGTACTTC
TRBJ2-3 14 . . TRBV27 CASRRSSGLYGQYF TGTGCCAGCAGGCGTAGCTCCGGGTTGTATGGGCAGTATTTT
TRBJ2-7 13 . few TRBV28 CASSFADRGEQYF TGTGCCAGCAGTTTCGCCGACCGGGGCGAGCAGTACTTC
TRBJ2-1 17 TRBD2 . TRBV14 CASSQGGWTSVLNEQFF TGTGCCAGCAGCCAAGGGGGCTGGACTAGCGTTCTCAATGAGCAGTTCTTC
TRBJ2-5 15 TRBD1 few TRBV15 CATSRPGQGVETQYF TGTGCCACCAGCAGACCGGGACAGGGGGTAGAGACCCAGTACTTC
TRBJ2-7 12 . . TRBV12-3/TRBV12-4 CASGIGQYEQYF TGTGCCAGCGGTATTGGACAGTACGAGCAGTACTTC
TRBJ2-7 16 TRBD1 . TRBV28 CASSLGGQGTLYEQYF TGTGCCAGCAGTTTGGGGGGACAGGGTACTTTATACGAGCAGTACTTC
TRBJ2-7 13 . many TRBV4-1 CASSPSGVYEQYF TGCGCCAGCAGCCCATCAGGGGTTTACGAGCAGTACTTC
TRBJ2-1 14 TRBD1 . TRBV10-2 CASSEWTGGSEQFF TGCGCCAGCAGTGAATGGACAGGGGGCAGTGAGCAGTTCTTC
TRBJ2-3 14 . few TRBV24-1 CATSDLDGTDTQYF TGTGCCACCAGTGATTTAGATGGCACAGATACGCAGTATTTT
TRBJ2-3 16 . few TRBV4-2 CASSQDRADVTDTQYF TGTGCCAGCAGCCAAGATAGGGCGGATGTTACAGATACGCAGTATTTT